The entry below describes one T cell receptor beta chain. What it recognizes is unknown. The sample is drawn from a study of Graves' ophthalmopathy and Graves' hyperthyroidism. Background on the study: The study drew peripheral blood at initial diagnosis, before any treatment.

The CDR3 is 10 amino acids. The V gene's germline CDR1 is GTSNPN and CDR2 SVGIG (reference sequence). Amplification of TCR beta CDR3 regions used RNA transcripts. First-round RT-PCR with HTBI primers preceded a second-round multiplex PCR. From the multiplex PCR reads, TCRdb called clonotypes with MiXCR, one entry per CDR3 protein. The sample contains around 660,000 distinct CDR3 sequences, just over 40% of which appear only once. Study-wide points: Blood contained most expanded thyroid clonotypes exceeding 0.001 frequency.

Physicians reached a diagnosis by relying on clinical symptoms, serum thyroxine, TRAb, thyroid ultrasound and orbital computed tomography. The gene calls are TRBV30 and TRBJ1-1; D not certain. This TCR came from an adult man with Graves' ophthalmopathy. What was sequenced was peripheral blood. In nucleotides, the CDR3 is TGTGCACACAAGAACACTGAAGCTTTCTTT. It encodes CAHKNTEAFF.